The 5 T cell receptor beta chains below all came from one sample that was sequenced in a study of T cell responses to AZD1222 COVID-19 vaccine. Assay: immunoSEQ multiplex PCR; the TCRdb copy retains only in-frame clones and omits some. The repertoire includes approximately 150,000 clones, about 86% of them detected once, and about 4.8% sits in the top ten. This material consisted of peripheral blood, taken 28 days after the second AZD1222 dose. The receptor set was obtained from an adult who received the AZD1222 COVID-19 vaccine.

J is TRBJ2-7 and V is TRBV19; no definite D call. Germline values: CDR1 LNHDA, CDR2 SQIVND (reference sequence). This CDR3 spans 11 amino acids. V lost 8 bases and J 5 bases, leaving 10 bases between the germline ends. The CDR3 protein is CASGSNNEQYF. CDR3 sequence (DNA): TGTGCCAGTGGGTCTAACAACGAGCAGTACTTC. Filled out from reference TRBV19 and TRBJ2-7, the complete variable domain reads DGGITQSPKYLFRKEGQNVTLSCEQNLNHDAMYWYRQDPGQGLRLIYYSQIVNDFQKGDIAEGYSVSREKKESFPLTVTSAQKNPTAFYLCASGSNNEQYFGPGTRLTVT.

This chain's CDR3 is CASSREGGYTF. The CDR3 DNA is TGTGCCAGCAGTCGAGAGGGTGGCTACACCTTC. The V and J genes are TRBV6-6 and TRBJ1-2; D is undetermined. The germline V gene has CDR1 MNHNY and CDR2 SVGAGI (reference sequence). The CDR3 loop spans 11 amino acids. The V end was cut by 5 bases, the J end by 7 bases, with 8 bases between.

This chain connects TRBV28 to TRBJ2-5; D ambiguous. The V and J ends lost 1 base and 2 bases respectively, with 11 bases between them. The CDR3 consists of 15 residues. Germline loops: CDR1 MDHEN, CDR2 SYDVKM. The CDR3: CASSLLGQDQETQYF. The CDR3, as DNA: TGTGCCAGCAGTTTATTGGGCCAGGATCAAGAGACCCAGTACTTC.

This chain uses TRBV19 with TRBJ1-2; 7 bases map to TRBD1. The germline V gene encodes CDR1 LNHDA and CDR2 SQIVND (reference sequence). CDR3 length: 16 residues. V gave up 4 bases and J gave up 4 bases; unmatched junction bases: 12. CDR3 DNA: TGTGCCAGTAGTAAGACAGGGTATGAGGATTTCTATGGCTACACCTTC. Translated, it gives CASSKTGYEDFYGYTF.

The genes are TRBV6-6 and TRBJ2-7, with D perhaps matching TRBD1 (6 bases). Trimming took 2 bases from V and 7 from J, leaving 15 bases between them. The CDR3 is 14 amino acids. Germline-derived CDR1 and CDR2 are MNHNY and SVGAGI (reference sequence). CDR3 in amino acids: CASSYLRGLSEQYF. In DNA, the CDR3 is TGTGCCAGCAGTTACCTTAGGGGGTTGAGTGAGCAGTACTTC.